This T cell receptor (beta chain) was obtained from a study of cytomegalovirus exposure and HLA in healthy donors. Study-level findings and limits: The tendency of first-cohort TCR clusters to co-occur in the 100 to 150 validation repertoires was identified by a subsequent analysis. Most TCR sequences proved rare, with some public TCRs found in many donors.

Profiled with immunoSEQ multiplex PCR; TCRdb holds only in-frame clones, not every one. The data contain about 180,000 clones, around 85% of them singletons. On this clone: Its specificity is unknown.

The germline V gene encodes CDR1 MNHEY and CDR2 SMNVEV (reference sequence). V lost 6 bases, J lost 4 bases, and 8 bases stayed unmatched. The CDR3 sequence is 15 residues long. The chain recombines TRBV27 with TRBJ1-2, with 10 bases lining up with TRBD1. This TCR was recovered from a man between 18 and 29 years old in good health and CMV-seropositive. The specimen sequenced was PBMCs. CDR3 in amino acids: CASRRQGAQGYGYTF. As DNA, the CDR3 is TGTGCCAGCAGACGACAGGGGGCCCAGGGCTATGGCTACACCTTC.